This TCR beta chain was retrieved from a study of blood T cell repertoires in COVID-19. Study-wide context: Donors in the United States, Italy and Spain gave samples during acute or convalescent COVID-19. The cDNA or gDNA used as material had been derived from T cells, B-cell-depleted T cells, or PBMCs.

The V gene's germline CDR1 is SGHRS and CDR2 YFSETQ. CDR3 length: 15 residues. V lost 0 bases and J lost 4; bases outside the gene matches: 7. Original processing notes: By means of reference gene primer amplification, nucleated cell counts were estimated. Sequencing used immunoSEQ multiplex PCR; TCRdb keeps in-frame clones, though not all of them. V and J calls plus clone size are reproduced from that table; the DNA served to infer D and trimming. The repertoire includes 65,000 to 85,000 clones, 60% to 75% of them detected once, and roughly 5.6% sits in the top ten. The chain carries TRBV5-1 and TRBJ2-7; 7 bases agree with TRBD1. The clonotype comes from a middle-aged man with active or convalescent COVID-19. Sequences were obtained from peripheral blood. CDR3 DNA: TGCGCCAGCAGCTTGGAGAGGGACAGCAAATACGAGCAGTACTTC. Amino acid sequence: CASSLERDSKYEQYF.